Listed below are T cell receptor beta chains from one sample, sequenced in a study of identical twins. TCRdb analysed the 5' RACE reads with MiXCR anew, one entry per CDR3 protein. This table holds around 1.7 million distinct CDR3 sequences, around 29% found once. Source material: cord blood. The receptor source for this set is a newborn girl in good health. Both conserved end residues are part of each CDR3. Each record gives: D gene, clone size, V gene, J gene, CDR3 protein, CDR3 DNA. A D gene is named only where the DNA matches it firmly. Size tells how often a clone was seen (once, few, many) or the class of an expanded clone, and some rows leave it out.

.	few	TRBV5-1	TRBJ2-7	CASSPGTGFDEQYF	TGCGCCAGCAGCCCCGGGACCGGGTTTGACGAGCAGTACTTC
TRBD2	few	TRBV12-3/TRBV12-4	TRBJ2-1	CASSLGLAGYIEQFF	TGTGCCAGCAGTTTGGGGCTAGCGGGGTATATTGAGCAGTTCTTC
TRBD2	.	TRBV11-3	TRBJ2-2	CASSLALARNTGELFF	TGTGCCAGCAGCTTAGCACTAGCGAGGAACACCGGGGAGCTGTTTTTT
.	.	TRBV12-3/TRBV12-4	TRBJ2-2	CASRARAAGELFF	TGTGCCAGCCGGGCCAGGGCCGCCGGGGAGCTGTTTTTT
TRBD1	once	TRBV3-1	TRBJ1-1	CASSQGRTGGNTEAFF	TGTGCCAGCAGCCAAGGCCGGACAGGCGGGAACACTGAAGCTTTCTTT
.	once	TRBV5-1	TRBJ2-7	CASSIQVNSYNEQYF	TGCGCCAGCAGCATACAGGTCAACTCCTACAATGAGCAGTACTTC
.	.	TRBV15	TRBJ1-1	CATSRDPTGTEAFF	TGTGCCACCAGCAGAGATCCCACAGGGACTGAAGCTTTCTTT
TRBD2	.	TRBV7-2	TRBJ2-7	CASSFISLAGAGEQYF	TGTGCCAGCAGCTTTATCTCCCTAGCGGGAGCAGGGGAGCAGTACTTC
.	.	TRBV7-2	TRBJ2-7	CASSLVRTLSSYEQYF	TGTGCCAGCAGCTTAGTTCGGACCTTGAGCTCCTACGAGCAGTACTTC
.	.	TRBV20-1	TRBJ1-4	CSASSLQGGGEKLFF	TGCAGTGCTAGTTCACTCCAGGGAGGTGGAGAAAAACTGTTTTTT
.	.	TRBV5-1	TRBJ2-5	CASSLDSTGGTQYF	TGCGCCAGCAGCTTGGACTCCACCGGCGGGACCCAGTACTTC
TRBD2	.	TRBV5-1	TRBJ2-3	CASSFGTSGGRTDTQYF	TGCGCCAGCAGCTTCGGGACTAGCGGGGGGAGGACAGATACGCAGTATTTT
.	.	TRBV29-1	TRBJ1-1	CSVDKGGWGTEAFF	TGCAGCGTTGACAAAGGGGGTTGGGGCACTGAAGCTTTCTTT
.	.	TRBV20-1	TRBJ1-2	CSARDTKYGYTF	TGCAGTGCTAGAGATACAAAATATGGCTACACCTTC
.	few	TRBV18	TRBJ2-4	CASSPQGLAAKNIQYF	TGTGCCAGCTCACCACAGGGGCTAGCGGCCAAAAACATTCAGTACTTC
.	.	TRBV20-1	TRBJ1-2	CSAPFNYGYTF	TGCAGTGCTCCGTTCAACTATGGCTACACCTTC
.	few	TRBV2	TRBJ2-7	CASSEGDALYEQYF	TGTGCCAGCAGTGAAGGGGACGCCCTCTACGAGCAGTACTTC
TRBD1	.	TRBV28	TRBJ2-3	CASTGTGITDTQYF	TGTGCCAGCACCGGGACAGGGATTACAGATACGCAGTATTTT
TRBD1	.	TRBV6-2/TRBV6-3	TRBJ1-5	CASSYSVKLQGSQPQHF	TGTGCCAGCAGTTACTCGGTGAAATTACAGGGGAGTCAGCCCCAGCATTTT
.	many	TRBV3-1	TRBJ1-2	CASSQAFYGYTF	TGTGCCAGCAGCCAAGCCTTCTATGGCTACACCTTC
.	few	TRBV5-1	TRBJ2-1	CASSSDRGPEQFF	TGCGCCAGCAGCTCTGATCGGGGTCCTGAGCAGTTCTTC
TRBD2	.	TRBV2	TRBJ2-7	CASTRLAHEQYF	TGTGCCAGCACCCGACTAGCCCACGAGCAGTACTTC
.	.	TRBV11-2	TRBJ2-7	CASSRSRESYF	TGTGCCAGCAGCCGGAGCAGGGAGTCGTACTTC
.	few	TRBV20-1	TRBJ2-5	CSAPDSFQETQYF	TGCAGTGCTCCTGACAGTTTCCAAGAGACCCAGTACTTC
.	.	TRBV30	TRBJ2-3	CAWSLPRTTDTQYF	TGTGCCTGGAGCCTACCCCGGACCACAGATACGCAGTATTTT
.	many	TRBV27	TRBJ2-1	CASSLGGNSYNEQFF	TGTGCCAGCAGTTTGGGCGGGAACTCCTACAATGAGCAGTTCTTC
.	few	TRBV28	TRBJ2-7	CASSYPTGSAAREQYF	TGTGCCAGCAGTTACCCGACGGGCAGTGCTGCGAGGGAGCAGTACTTC
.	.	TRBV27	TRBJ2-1	CASSLGLPRAGEQFF	TGTGCCAGCAGTTTAGGACTACCAAGGGCGGGGGAGCAGTTCTTC
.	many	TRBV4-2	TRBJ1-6	CASSQDGSSYNSPLHF	TGTGCCAGCAGCCAAGATGGGAGCTCCTATAATTCACCCCTCCACTTT
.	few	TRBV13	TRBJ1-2	CASSINPRDGYTF	TGTGCCAGCAGCATAAACCCCAGGGATGGCTACACCTTC
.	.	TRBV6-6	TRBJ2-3	CASRDPDTQYF	TGTGCCAGCAGAGATCCGGATACGCAGTATTTT
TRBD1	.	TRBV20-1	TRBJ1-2	CSARAGTGGYGYTF	TGCAGTGCTAGAGCCGGGACAGGGGGCTATGGCTACACCTTC
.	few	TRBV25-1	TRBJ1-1	CASRESVMGAAEAFF	TGTGCCAGCAGGGAGTCCGTCATGGGAGCGGCTGAAGCTTTCTTT
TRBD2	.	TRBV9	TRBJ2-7	CASSVTGLAGIYEQYF	TGTGCCAGCAGCGTAACGGGACTAGCGGGGATCTACGAGCAGTACTTC
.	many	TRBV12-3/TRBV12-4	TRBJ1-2	CASHPRANYGYTF	TGTGCCAGCCACCCTAGGGCTAACTATGGCTACACCTTC
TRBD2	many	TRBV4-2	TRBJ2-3	CASSQGKLAGAFTDTQYF	TGTGCCAGCAGCCAAGGGAAACTAGCGGGAGCGTTTACAGATACGCAGTATTTT
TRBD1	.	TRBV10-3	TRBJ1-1	CAISGTGPYMNTEAFF	TGTGCCATCAGTGGGACAGGTCCCTACATGAACACTGAAGCTTTCTTT
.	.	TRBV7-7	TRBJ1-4	CASGLTDNRGEKLFF	TGTGCCAGCGGTTTAACAGACAACCGGGGCGAAAAACTGTTTTTT
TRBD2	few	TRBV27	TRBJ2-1	CASSLSFIAGGNEQFF	TGTGCCAGCAGTTTATCGTTTATAGCGGGAGGCAATGAGCAGTTCTTC
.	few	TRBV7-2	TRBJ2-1	CASSLAAGSEQFF	TGTGCCAGCAGCTTAGCGGCAGGGAGTGAGCAGTTCTTC
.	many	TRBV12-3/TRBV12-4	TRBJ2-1	CASSFLSSSNEQFF	TGTGCCAGCAGTTTTTTGTCTAGTAGCAATGAGCAGTTCTTC
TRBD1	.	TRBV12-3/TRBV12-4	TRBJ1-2	CASRLSTGARGYTF	TGTGCCAGCAGGCTCTCGACAGGGGCCCGTGGCTACACCTTC
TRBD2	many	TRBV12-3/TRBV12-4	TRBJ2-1	CASSFVAGVGNEQFF	TGTGCCAGCAGTTTTGTAGCGGGAGTCGGCAATGAGCAGTTCTTC
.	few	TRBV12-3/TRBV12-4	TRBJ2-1	CASSYPSANNEQFF	TGTGCCAGCAGTTACCCTAGCGCAAACAATGAGCAGTTCTTC
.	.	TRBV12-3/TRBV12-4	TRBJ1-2	CASSLDRPTNYGYTF	TGTGCCAGCAGCCTAGACAGGCCCACTAACTATGGCTACACCTTC